This T cell receptor beta chain stems from a study of OX40 agonist ivuxolimab in advanced cancers. About the research overall: Administration of intravenous ivuxolimab to patients occurred every 2 weeks at 0.01 to 10 mg/kg.

V lost 4 bases, J lost 0 bases, and 7 bases lay in between. The CDR3 has 15 amino acids. CDR1 is SEHNR and CDR2 is FQNEAQ in the germline V gene (reference sequence). Sequencing used immunoSEQ multiplex PCR; TCRdb keeps in-frame clones, though not all of them. The sample comprises around 23,000 clones, roughly 82% of which are singletons, and less than 35% rests with the top ten. For this clone: Antigen specificity is unknown.

Study conclusions and caveats: At 0.1 to 3.0 mg/kg and by week 6, CD4+ and CD8+ T cells in the blood had expanded clonally. Not determined was the antigen specificity of the expanded peripheral T cells. Several nonresponders also turned out to have low normalized T-cell clonal expansion.

This chain joins TRBV7-9 and TRBJ1-6; D unclear. Sequences were derived from CD4+ or CD8+ T cells sorted from blood, sampled in a trial of the OX40 agonist ivuxolimab. This receptor was obtained from an adult with an advanced solid tumor such as melanoma, head and neck, liver or kidney cancer. The CDR3 region has the DNA TGTGCCAGCAGCTCTGAGAGCTCCTATAATTCACCCCTCCACTTT. Translated, it gives CASSSESSYNSPLHF.